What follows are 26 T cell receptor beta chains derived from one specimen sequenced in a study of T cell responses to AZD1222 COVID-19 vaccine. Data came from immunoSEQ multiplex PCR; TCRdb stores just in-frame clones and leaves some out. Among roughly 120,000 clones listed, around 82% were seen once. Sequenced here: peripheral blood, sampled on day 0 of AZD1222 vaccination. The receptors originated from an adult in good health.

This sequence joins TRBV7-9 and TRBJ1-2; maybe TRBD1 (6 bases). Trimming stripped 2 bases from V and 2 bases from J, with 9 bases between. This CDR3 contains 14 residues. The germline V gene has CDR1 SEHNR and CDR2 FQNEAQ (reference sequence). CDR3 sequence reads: CASSLRDKNYGYTF. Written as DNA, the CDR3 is TGTGCCAGCAGCTTACGGGACAAAAACTATGGCTACACCTTC.

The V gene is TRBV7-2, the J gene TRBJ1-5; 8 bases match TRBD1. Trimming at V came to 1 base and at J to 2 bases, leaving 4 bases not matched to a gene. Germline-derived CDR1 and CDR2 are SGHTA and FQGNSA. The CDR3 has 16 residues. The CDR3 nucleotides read TGTGCCAGCAGCTTAGGGACAGGGTTTGGCAATCAGCCCCAGCATTTT. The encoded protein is CASSLGTGFGNQPQHF.

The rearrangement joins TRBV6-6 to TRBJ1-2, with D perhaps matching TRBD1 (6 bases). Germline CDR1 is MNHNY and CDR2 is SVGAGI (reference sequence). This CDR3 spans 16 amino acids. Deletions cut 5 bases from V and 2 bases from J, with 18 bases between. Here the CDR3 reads CASSTPRTAGNYGYTF. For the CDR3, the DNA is TGTGCCAGCAGTACTCCCCGGACAGCGGGCAACTATGGCTACACCTTC.

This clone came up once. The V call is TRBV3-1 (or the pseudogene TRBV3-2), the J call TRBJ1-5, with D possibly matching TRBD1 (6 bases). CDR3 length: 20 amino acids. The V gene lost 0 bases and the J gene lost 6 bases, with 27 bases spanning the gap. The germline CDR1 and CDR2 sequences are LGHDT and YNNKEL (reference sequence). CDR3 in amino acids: CASSQDKFVHGTWMCQPQHF. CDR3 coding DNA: TGTGCCAGCAGCCAAGATAAGTTTGTCCACGGGACATGGATGTGTCAGCCCCAGCATTTT.

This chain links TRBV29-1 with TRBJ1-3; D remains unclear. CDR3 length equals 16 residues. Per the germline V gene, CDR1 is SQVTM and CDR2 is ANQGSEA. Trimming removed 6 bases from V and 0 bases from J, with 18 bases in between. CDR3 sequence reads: CSVWINGRSSGNTIYF. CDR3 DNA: TGCAGCGTGTGGATTAACGGGAGAAGCTCTGGAAACACCATATATTTT.

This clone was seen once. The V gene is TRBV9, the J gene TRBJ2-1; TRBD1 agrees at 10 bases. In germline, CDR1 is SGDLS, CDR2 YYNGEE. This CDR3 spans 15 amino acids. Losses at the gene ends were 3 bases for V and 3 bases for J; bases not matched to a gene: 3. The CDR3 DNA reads TGTGCCAGCAGCGCGACAGGGGGCCTCTACAATGAGCAGTTCTTC. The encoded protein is CASSATGGLYNEQFF.

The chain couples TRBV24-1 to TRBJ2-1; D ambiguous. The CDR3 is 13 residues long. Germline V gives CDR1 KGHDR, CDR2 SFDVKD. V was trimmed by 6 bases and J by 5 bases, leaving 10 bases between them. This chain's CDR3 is CATSRQADNEQFF. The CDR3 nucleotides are TGTGCCACCAGTAGGCAGGCCGACAATGAGCAGTTCTTC.

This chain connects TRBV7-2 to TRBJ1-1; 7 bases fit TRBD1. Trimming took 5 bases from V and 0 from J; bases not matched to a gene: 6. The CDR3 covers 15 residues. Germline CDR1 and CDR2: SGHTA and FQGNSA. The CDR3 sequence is CASSPLDRLNTEAFF. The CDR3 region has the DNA TGTGCCAGCAGCCCTCTGGACAGGCTGAACACTGAAGCTTTCTTT. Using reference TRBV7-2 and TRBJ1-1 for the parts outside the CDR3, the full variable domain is GAGVSQSPSNKVTEKGKDVELRCDPISGHTALYWYRQSLGQGLEFLIYFQGNSAPDKSGLPSDRFSAERTGGSVSTLTIQRTQQEDSAVYLCASSPLDRLNTEAFFGQGTRLTVV.

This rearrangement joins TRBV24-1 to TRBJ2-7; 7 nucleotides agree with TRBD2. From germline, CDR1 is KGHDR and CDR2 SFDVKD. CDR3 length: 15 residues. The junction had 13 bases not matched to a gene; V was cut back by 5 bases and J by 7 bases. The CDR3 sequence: CATSATTREGGEQYF. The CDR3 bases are TGTGCCACCAGTGCCACCACGCGTGAGGGAGGGGAGCAGTACTTC.

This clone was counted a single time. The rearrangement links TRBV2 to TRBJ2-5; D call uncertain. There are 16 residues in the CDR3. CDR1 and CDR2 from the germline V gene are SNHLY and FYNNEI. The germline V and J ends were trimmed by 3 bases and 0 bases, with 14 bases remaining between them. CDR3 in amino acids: CASSEDTLKYQETQYF. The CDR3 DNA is TGTGCCAGCAGTGAGGATACTCTTAAGTACCAAGAGACCCAGTACTTC.

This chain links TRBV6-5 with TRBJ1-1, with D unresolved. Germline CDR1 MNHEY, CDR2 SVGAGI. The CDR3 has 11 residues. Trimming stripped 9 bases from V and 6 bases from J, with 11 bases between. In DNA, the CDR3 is TGTGCCAGTAATAGTAAGGCTGAAGCTTTCTTT. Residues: CASNSKAEAFF.

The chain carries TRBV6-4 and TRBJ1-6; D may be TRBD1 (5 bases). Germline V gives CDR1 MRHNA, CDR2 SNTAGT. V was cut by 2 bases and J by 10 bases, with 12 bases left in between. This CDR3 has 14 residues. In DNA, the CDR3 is TGTGCCAGCAGTGACGGGCAGGGTAGGTCACCCCTCCACTTT. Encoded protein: CASSDGQGRSPLHF.

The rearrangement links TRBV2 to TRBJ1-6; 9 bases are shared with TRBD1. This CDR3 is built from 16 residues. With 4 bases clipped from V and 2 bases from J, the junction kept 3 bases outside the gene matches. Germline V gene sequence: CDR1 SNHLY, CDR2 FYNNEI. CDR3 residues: CASSATGGTYNSPLHF. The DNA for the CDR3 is TGTGCCAGCAGTGCGACAGGGGGGACCTATAATTCACCCCTCCACTTT.

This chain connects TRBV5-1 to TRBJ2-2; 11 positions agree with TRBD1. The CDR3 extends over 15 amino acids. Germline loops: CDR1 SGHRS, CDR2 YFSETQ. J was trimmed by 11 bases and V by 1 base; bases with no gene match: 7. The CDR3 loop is CASSLSPGTGGELFF. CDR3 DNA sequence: TGCGCCAGCAGCTTGTCCCCCGGGACAGGGGGAGAGCTGTTTTTT.

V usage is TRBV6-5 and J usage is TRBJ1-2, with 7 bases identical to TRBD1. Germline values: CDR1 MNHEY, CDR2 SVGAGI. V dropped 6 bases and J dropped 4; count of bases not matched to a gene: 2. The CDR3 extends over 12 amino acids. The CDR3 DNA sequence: TGTGCCAGCAGAGGGACAGCCTATGGCTACACCTTC. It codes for CASRGTAYGYTF.

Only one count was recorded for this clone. CDR3 residues: CAISESPGAQGNQPQHF. In DNA form, the CDR3 reads TGTGCCATCAGTGAGTCCCCAGGGGCCCAAGGCAATCAGCCCCAGCATTTT. The V call is TRBV10-3, the J call TRBJ1-5; D may be TRBD1 (6 bases). The germline V and J ends were trimmed by 0 bases and 2 bases, with 14 bases remaining between them. This CDR3 has 17 residues. CDR1 and CDR2 (germline): ENHRY, SYGVKD.

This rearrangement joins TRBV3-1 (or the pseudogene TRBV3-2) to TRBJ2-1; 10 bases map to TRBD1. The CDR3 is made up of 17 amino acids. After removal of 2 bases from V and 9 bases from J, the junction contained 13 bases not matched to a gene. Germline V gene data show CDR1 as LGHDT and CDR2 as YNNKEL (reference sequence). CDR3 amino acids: CASSQKSWTGGEIEQFF. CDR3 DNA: TGTGCCAGCAGCCAAAAGTCCTGGACAGGGGGTGAAATTGAGCAGTTCTTC.

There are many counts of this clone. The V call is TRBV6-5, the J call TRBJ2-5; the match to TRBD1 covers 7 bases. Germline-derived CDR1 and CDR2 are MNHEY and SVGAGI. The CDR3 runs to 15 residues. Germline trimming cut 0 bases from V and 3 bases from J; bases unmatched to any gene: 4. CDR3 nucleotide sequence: TGTGCCAGCAGTTACTCGAACAGGGGTAAAGAGACCCAGTACTTC. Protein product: CASSYSNRGKETQYF.

CDR3 protein: CASSSTPGSQETQYF. The CDR3 DNA follows: TGTGCCAGCAGCTCTACGCCGGGGAGTCAAGAGACCCAGTACTTC. The V and J genes are TRBV7-3 and TRBJ2-5; TRBD2 might be the D (5 bases). Germline lookup yields CDR1 SGHTA and CDR2 FQGTGA. Trimming cost V 4 bases and J 2 bases, with 14 bases left between them. CDR3 length: 15 residues.

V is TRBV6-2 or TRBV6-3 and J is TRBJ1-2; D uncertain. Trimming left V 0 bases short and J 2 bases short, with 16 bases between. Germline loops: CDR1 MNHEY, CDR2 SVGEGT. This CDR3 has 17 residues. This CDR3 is CASSYSRIQSSNYGYTF. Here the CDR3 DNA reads TGTGCCAGCAGTTACTCGAGGATACAGTCAAGCAACTATGGCTACACCTTC.

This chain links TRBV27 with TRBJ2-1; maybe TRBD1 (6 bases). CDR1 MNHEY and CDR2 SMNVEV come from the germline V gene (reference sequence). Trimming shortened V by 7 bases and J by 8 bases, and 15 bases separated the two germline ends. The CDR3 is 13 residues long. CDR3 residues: CASKSTGKHEQFF. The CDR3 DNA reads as TGTGCCAGCAAAAGCACAGGGAAGCATGAGCAGTTCTTC.

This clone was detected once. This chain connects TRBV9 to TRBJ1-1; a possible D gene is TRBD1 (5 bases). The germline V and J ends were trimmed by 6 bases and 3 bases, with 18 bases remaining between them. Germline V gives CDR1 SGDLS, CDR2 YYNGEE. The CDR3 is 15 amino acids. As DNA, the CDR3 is TGTGCCAGCACGCTTGGGCCGCGGGGGGACACTGAAGCTTTCTTT. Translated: CASTLGPRGDTEAFF.

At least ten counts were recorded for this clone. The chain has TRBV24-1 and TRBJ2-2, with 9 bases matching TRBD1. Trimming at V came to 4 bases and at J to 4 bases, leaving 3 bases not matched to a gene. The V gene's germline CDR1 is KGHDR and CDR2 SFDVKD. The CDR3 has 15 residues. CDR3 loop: CATSDRDRVTGELFF. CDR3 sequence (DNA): TGTGCCACCAGTGACCGGGACAGGGTCACCGGGGAGCTGTTTTTT.

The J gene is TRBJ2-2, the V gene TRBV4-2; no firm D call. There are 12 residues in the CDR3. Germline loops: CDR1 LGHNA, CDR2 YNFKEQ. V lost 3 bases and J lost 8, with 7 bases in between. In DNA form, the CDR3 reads TGTGCCAGCAGCCAGGTTGCGGGGGAGCTGTTTTTT. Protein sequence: CASSQVAGELFF.

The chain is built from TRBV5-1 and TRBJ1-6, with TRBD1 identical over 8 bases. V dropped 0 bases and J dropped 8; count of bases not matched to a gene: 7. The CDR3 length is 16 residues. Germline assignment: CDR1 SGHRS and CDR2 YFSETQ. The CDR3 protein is CASSLVGQGGDSPLHF. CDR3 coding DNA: TGCGCCAGCAGCTTGGTCGGACAGGGAGGGGATTCACCCCTCCACTTT. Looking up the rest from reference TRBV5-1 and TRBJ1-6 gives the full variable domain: KAGVTQTPRYLIKTRGQQVTLSCSPISGHRSVSWYQQTPGQGLQFLFEYFSETQRNKGNFPGRFSGRQFSNSRSEMNVSTLELGDSALYLCASSLVGQGGDSPLHFGNGTRLTVT.

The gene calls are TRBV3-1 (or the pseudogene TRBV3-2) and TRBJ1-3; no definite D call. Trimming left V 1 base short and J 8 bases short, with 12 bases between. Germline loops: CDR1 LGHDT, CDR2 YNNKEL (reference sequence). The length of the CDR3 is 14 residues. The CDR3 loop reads CASSQGRRVDTIYF. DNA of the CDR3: TGTGCCAGCAGCCAAGGTCGAAGGGTGGACACCATATATTTT.